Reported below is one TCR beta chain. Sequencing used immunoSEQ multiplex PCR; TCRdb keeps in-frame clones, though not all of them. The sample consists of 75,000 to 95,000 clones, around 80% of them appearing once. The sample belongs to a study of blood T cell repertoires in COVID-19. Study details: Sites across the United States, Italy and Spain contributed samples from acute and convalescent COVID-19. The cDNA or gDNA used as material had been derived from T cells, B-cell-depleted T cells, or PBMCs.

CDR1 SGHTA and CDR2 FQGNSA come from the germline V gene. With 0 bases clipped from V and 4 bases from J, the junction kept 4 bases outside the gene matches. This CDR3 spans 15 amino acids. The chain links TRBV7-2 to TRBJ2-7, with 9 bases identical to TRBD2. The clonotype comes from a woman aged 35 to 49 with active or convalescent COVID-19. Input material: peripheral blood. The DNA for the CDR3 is TGTGCCAGCAGCTTAGCCGCTAGCGGGGATTACGAGCAGTACTTC. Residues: CASSLAASGDYEQYF.